The subject of this entry is one TCR beta chain. Its antigen remains unknown. Time point specified: blood 4 weeks post-SBRT, at nephrectomy. Indicated treatment: 15 Gy SBRT to primary tumor, nephrectomy 4 weeks later. Nephrectomy followed 15 Gy stereotactic body radiation by 4 weeks. Clear cell pathology was present in this patient's renal cell carcinoma. This entry is derived from a study of radiation and T cells in renal cell carcinoma. Study observations and caveats: In blood, top tumor clones expanded by 2 weeks, shrinking by 4.

Trimming shortened V by 0 bases and J by 5 bases, and 8 bases separated the two germline ends. This CDR3 region has 13 residues. Germline values: CDR1 SGHRS, CDR2 YFSETQ. TCRdb keeps only in-frame clones here, not all; method: immunoSEQ multiplex PCR. The sample holds roughly 170,000 clones, about 87% seen once. This material consisted of blood, taken from a patient whose treatment included radiotherapy and nephrectomy. This TCR was recovered from a woman aged 45 to 65 with renal cell carcinoma. This chain connects TRBV5-1 to TRBJ2-5; D may be TRBD2 (6 bases). DNA for the CDR3: TGCGCCAGCAGCTTGGAGGGGAGGGAGACCCAGTACTTC. This codes for CASSLEGRETQYF.